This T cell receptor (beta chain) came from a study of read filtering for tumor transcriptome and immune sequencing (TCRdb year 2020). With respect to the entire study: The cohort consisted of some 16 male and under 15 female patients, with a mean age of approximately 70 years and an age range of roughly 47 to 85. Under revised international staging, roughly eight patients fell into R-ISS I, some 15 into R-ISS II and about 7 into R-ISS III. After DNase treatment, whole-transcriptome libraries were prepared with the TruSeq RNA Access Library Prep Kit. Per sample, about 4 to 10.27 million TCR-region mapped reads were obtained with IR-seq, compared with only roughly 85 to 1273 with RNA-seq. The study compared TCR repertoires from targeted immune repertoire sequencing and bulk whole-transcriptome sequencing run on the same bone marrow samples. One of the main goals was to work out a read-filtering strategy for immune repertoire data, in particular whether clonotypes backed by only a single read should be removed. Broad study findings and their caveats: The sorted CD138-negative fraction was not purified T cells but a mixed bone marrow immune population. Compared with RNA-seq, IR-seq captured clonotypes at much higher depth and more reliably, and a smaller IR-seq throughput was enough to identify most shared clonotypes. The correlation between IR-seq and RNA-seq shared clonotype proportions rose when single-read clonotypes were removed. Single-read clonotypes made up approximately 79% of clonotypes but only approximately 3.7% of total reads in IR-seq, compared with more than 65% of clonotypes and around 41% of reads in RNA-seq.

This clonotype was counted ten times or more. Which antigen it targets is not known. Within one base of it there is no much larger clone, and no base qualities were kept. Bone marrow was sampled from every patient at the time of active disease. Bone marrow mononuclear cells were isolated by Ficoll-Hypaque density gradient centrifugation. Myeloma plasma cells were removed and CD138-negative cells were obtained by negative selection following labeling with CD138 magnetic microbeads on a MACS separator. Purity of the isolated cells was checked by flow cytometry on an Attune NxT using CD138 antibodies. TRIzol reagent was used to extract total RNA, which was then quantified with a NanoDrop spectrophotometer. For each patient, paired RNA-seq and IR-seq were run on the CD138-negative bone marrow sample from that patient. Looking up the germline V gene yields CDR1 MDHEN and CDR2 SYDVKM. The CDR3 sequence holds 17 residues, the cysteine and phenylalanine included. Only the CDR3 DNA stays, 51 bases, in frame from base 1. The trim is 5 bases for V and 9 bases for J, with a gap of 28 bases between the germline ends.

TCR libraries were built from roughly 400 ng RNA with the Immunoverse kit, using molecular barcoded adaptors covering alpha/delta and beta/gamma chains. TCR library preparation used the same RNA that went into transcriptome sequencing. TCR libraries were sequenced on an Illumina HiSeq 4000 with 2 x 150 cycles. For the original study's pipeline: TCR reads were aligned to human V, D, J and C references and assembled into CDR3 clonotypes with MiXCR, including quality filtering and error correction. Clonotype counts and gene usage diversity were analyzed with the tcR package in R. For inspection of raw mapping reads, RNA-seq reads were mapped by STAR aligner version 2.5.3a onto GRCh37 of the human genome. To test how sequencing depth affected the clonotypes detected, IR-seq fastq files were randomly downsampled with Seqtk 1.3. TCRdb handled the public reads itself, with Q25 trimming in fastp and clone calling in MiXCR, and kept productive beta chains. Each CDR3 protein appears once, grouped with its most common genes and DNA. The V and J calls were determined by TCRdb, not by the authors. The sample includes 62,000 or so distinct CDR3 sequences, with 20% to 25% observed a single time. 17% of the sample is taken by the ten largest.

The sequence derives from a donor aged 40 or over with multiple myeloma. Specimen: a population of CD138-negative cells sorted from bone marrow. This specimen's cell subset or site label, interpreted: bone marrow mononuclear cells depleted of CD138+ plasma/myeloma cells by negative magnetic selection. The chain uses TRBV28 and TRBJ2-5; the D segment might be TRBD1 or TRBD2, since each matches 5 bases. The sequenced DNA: TGTGCCAGCAGTACCCAACCCGGGACGACCGACGGTGGGGCCCAGTACTTC. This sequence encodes CASSTQPGTTDGGAQYF.